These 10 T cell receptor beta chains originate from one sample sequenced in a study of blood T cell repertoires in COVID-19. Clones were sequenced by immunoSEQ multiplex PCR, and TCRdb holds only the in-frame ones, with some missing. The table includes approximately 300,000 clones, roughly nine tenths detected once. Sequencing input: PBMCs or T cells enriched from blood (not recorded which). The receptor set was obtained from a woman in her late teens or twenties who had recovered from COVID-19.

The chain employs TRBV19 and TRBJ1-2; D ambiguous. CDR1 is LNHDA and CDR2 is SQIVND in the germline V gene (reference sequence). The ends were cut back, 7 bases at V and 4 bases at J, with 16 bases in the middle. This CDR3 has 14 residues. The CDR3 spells CASIGARPIYGYTF. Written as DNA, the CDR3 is TGTGCCAGTATAGGAGCACGTCCGATCTATGGCTACACCTTC.

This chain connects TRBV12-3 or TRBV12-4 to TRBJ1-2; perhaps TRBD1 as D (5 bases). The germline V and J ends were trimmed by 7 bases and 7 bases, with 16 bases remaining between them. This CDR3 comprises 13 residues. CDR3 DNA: TGTGCCAGCACCGAACAGGAATTGGGTGGCTACACCTTC. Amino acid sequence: CASTEQELGGYTF.

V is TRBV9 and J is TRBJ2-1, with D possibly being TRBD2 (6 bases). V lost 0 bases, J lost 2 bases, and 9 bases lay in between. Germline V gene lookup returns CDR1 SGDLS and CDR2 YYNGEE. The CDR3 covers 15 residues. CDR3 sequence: CASSVAGSAYNEQFF. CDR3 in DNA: TGTGCCAGCAGCGTAGCCGGGAGTGCCTACAATGAGCAGTTCTTC. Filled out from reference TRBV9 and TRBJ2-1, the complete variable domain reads DSGVTQTPKHLITATGQRVTLRCSPRSGDLSVYWYQQSLDQGLQFLIQYYNGEERAKGNILERFSAQQFPDLHSELNLSSLELGDSALYFCASSVAGSAYNEQFFGPGTRLTVL.

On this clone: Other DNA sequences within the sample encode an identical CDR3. The CDR3 DNA reads as TGTGCCACCAGCAGAGGAGCAGGGAGCACAGATACGCAGTATTTT. Translated, it gives CATSRGAGSTDTQYF. The rearrangement joins TRBV15 to TRBJ2-3; a weak D match, TRBD1 (5 bases). V lost 1 base and J 0 bases, leaving 8 bases between the germline ends. CDR1 and CDR2 (germline): LNHNV, YYDKDF (reference sequence). The CDR3 contains 15 residues.

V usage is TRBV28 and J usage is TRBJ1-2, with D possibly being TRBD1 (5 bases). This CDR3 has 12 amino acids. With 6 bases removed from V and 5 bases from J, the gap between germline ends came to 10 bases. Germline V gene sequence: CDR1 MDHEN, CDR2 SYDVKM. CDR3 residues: CASSKGPYGYTF. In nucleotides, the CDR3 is TGTGCCAGCAGCAAGGGGCCGTATGGCTACACCTTC.

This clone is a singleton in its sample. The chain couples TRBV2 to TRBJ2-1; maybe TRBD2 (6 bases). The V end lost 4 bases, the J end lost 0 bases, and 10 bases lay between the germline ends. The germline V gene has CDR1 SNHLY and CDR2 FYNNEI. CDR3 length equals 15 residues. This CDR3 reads CASSARSGSYNEQFF. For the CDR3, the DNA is TGTGCCAGCAGTGCACGTAGCGGCTCCTACAATGAGCAGTTCTTC.

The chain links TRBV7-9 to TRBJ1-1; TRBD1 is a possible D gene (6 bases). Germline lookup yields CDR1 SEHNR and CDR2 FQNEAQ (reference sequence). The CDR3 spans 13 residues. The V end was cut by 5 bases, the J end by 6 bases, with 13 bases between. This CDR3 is CASSTGYVSEAFF. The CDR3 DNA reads TGTGCCAGCAGCACAGGGTACGTCTCTGAAGCTTTCTTT.

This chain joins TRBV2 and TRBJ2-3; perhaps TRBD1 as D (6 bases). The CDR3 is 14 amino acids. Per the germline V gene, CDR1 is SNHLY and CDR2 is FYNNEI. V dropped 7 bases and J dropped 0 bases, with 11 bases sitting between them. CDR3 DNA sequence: TGTGCCAGCAATGACAGGTACAGCACAGATACGCAGTATTTT. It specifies CASNDRYSTDTQYF. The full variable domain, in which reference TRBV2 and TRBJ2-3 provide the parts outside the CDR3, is EPEVTQTPSHQVTQMGQEVILRCVPISNHLYFYWYRQILGQKVEFLVSFYNNEISEKSEIFDDQFSVERPDGSNFTLKIRSTKLEDSAMYFCASNDRYSTDTQYFGPGTRLTVL.

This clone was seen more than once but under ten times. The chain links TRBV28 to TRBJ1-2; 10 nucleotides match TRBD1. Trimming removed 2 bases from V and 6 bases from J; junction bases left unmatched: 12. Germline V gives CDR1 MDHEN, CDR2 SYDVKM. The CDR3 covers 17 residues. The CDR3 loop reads CASSLISGQGGRDGYTF. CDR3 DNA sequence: TGTGCCAGCAGTTTAATTAGCGGACAGGGGGGTAGGGATGGCTACACCTTC.

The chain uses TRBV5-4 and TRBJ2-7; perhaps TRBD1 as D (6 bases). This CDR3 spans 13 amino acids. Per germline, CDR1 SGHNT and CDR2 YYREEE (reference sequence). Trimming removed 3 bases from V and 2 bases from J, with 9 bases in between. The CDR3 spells CASSSDRPYEQYF. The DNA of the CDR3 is TGTGCCAGCAGCTCTGACAGGCCCTACGAGCAGTACTTC.